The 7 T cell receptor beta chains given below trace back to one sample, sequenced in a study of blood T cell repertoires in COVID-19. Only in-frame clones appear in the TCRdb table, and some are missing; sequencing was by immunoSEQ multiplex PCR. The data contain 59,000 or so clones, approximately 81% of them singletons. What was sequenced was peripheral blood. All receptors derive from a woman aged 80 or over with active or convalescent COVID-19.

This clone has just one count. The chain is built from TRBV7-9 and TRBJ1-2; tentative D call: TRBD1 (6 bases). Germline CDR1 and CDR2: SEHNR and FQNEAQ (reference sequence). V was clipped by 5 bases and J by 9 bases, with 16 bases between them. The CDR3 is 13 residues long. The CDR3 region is CASSRRDTPSYTF. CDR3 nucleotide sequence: TGTGCCAGCAGCCGACGGGACACACCCAGCTACACCTTC.

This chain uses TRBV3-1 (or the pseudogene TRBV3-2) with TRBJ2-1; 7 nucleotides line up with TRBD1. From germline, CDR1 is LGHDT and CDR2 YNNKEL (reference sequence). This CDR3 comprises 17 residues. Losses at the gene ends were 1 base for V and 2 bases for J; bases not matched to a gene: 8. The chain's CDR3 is CASSQVTGITPYNEQFF. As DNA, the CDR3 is TGTGCCAGCAGCCAAGTGACAGGGATTACCCCCTACAATGAGCAGTTCTTC.

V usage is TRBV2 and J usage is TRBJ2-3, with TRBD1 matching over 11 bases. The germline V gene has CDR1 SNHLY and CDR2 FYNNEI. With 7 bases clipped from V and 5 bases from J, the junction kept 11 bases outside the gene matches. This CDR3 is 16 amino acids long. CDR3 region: CASIVGTGGSRDTQYF. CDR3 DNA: TGTGCCAGCATCGTAGGGACAGGGGGTAGTAGAGATACGCAGTATTTT.

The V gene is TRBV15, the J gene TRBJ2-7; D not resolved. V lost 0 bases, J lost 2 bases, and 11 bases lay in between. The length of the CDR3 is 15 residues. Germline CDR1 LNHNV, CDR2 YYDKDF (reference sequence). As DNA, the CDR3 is TGTGCCACCAGCAGAGATGGGCAGTCTACCTACGAGCAGTACTTC. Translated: CATSRDGQSTYEQYF. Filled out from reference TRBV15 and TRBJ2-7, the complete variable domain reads DAMVIQNPRYQVTQFGKPVTLSCSQTLNHNVMYWYQQKSSQAPKLLFHYYDKDFNNEADTPDNFQSRRPNTSFCFLDIRSPGLGDTAMYLCATSRDGQSTYEQYFGPGTRLTVT.

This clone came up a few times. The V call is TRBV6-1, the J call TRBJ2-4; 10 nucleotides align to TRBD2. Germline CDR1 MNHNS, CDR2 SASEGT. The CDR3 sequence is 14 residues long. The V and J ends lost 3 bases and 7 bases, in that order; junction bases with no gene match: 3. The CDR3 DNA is TGTGCCAGCAGTGAGGGACTAGCGAGGAACATTCAGTACTTC. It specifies CASSEGLARNIQYF.

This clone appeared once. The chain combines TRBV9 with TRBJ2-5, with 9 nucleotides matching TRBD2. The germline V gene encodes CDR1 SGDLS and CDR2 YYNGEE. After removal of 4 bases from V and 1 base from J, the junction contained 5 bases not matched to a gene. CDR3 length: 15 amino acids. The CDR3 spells CASSPLAGPQETQYF. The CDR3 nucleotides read TGTGCCAGCAGCCCTCTAGCGGGGCCCCAAGAGACCCAGTACTTC.

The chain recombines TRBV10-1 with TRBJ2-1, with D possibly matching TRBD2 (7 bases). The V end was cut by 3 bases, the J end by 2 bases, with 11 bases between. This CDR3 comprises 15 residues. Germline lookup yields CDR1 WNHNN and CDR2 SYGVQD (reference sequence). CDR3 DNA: TGCGCCAGCAGTGAACCCGGGGGGCCCTACAATGAGCAGTTCTTC. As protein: CASSEPGGPYNEQFF.